The TCR beta chain described here comes from a study of blood T cell repertoires in COVID-19. Study as a whole: Material from acute and convalescent COVID-19 was sourced from the United States, Italy and Spain. PBMCs, B-cell-depleted T cells, or T cells were the source of the cDNA or gDNA that made up the material.

Profiled with immunoSEQ multiplex PCR; TCRdb holds only in-frame clones, not every one. The table has roughly 230,000 clones, around four fifths seen once. This receptor was identified in a man between 35 and 55 years old with active or convalescent COVID-19. The specimen was peripheral blood.

The CDR3 is CAISGDREYNQPQHF. DNA of the CDR3: TGTGCCATCAGTGGGGACAGGGAATACAATCAGCCCCAGCATTTT. This sequence joins TRBV10-3 and TRBJ1-5; 9 bases align to TRBD1. CDR3 length: 15 amino acids. Trimming took 4 bases from V and 3 from J; bases not matched to a gene: 4. CDR1 is ENHRY and CDR2 is SYGVKD in the germline V gene.